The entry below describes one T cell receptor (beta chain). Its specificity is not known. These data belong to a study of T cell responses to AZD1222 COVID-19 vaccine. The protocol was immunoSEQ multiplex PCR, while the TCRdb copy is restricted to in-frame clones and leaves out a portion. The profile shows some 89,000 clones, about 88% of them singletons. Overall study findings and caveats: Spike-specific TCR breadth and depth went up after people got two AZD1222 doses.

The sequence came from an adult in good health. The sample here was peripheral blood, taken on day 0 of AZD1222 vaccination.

As DNA, the CDR3 is TGTGCCAGCAGCTTAGTCAGTACCACAGATACGCAGTATTTT. Protein product: CASSLVSTTDTQYF. The gene calls are TRBV7-6 and TRBJ2-3; no firm D call. In germline, CDR1 is SGHVS, CDR2 FNYEAQ. V was clipped by 1 base and J by 2 bases, with 7 bases between them. This CDR3 region has 14 residues.